A selection of T cell receptor beta chains follows, all from one sample in a study of blood T cell repertoires in COVID-19. Using immunoSEQ multiplex PCR, the repertoire was profiled, and TCRdb retains in-frame clones only, with some absent. The sample lists tens of thousands of clones; 65% to 90% were seen once. Sequencing used peripheral blood. The origin of the receptors is a man between 65 and 85 years old with active or convalescent COVID-19. The CDR3 runs from the conserved cysteine through the conserved F or W. The D gene is left open where the match is weak. A clone size is listed for some rows: how often the clone was seen (once, few, many), or a class if it is expanded.

NA	NA	TRBV4-2	TRBJ2-2	CASSQESRITGELFF	TGTGCCAGCAGCCAAGAGTCGCGGATCACCGGGGAGCTGTTTTTT
TRBD1	NA	TRBV9	TRBJ2-7	CASSVGTGNYEQYF	TGTGCCAGCAGCGTAGGGACAGGGAATTACGAGCAGTACTTC
TRBD2	few	TRBV6-2/TRBV6-3	TRBJ2-7	CASSYGLGAVPTSEQYF	TGTGCCAGCAGTTACGGACTAGGAGCGGTTCCAACCTCCGAGCAGTACTTC
TRBD1	once	TRBV28	TRBJ1-5	CASSLDRGSNQPQHF	TGTGCCAGCAGTTTAGACAGGGGCAGCAATCAGCCCCAGCATTTT
NA	few	TRBV18	TRBJ2-7	CASSPKPGFGYEQYF	TGTGCCAGCTCACCAAAACCAGGGTTTGGCTACGAGCAGTACTTC
NA	NA	TRBV28	TRBJ1-5	CASVVTGIRSANKQPQHF	TGTGCCAGCGTTGTAACAGGGATACGATCAGCGAATAAACAGCCCCAGCATTTT
TRBD1	NA	TRBV28	TRBJ1-4	CASRGQVNEKLFF	TGTGCCAGCAGGGGACAGGTTAATGAAAAACTGTTTTTT
TRBD1	NA	TRBV7-9	TRBJ2-3	CASSLRTGGATDTQYF	TGTGCCAGCAGCTTAAGAACAGGGGGCGCGACAGATACGCAGTATTTT
TRBD2	few	TRBV6-2/TRBV6-3	TRBJ2-1	CASSLTSARAQFF	TGTGCCAGCAGTTTGACTAGCGCCCGGGCTCAGTTCTTC
TRBD1	NA	TRBV11-2	TRBJ1-4	CASSLNGWETGFEKLFF	TGTGCCAGCAGCTTAAACGGGTGGGAGACAGGGTTTGAAAAACTGTTTTTT
TRBD1	NA	TRBV7-2	TRBJ1-2	CASSLDLTGSLGYTF	TGTGCCAGCAGCTTAGACCTGACAGGGTCCCTCGGCTACACCTTC
NA	NA	TRBV5-1	TRBJ1-2	CASSLGGTGNYGYTF	TGCGCCAGCAGCTTGGGGGGAACAGGGAACTATGGCTACACCTTC
NA	NA	TRBV18	TRBJ2-1	CASSAGQGLAGDSYNEQFF	TGTGCCAGCTCCGCGGGACAGGGGCTAGCGGGAGATTCCTACAATGAGCAGTTCTTC
TRBD1	NA	TRBV18	TRBJ2-7	CASSPSNRGDNYEQYF	TGTGCCAGCTCACCGTCGAACAGGGGGGATAACTACGAGCAGTACTTC
NA	few	TRBV5-6	TRBJ1-2	CASSRQDYGYTF	TGTGCCAGCAGTAGACAGGACTATGGCTACACCTTC
NA	once	TRBV12-3/TRBV12-4	TRBJ1-3	CASSIQGNTIYF	TGTGCCAGCAGTATACAAGGAAACACCATATATTTT
TRBD1	NA	TRBV5-1	TRBJ1-6	CASSLEVQGARSPLHF	TGCGCCAGCAGCTTGGAAGTACAGGGGGCTAGATCACCCCTCCACTTT
TRBD2	NA	TRBV6-1	TRBJ2-1	CASSGLAGGSSYNEQFF	TGTGCCAGCAGTGGACTAGCGGGAGGGAGCTCCTACAATGAGCAGTTCTTC
NA	NA	TRBV5-5	TRBJ2-7	CASSLGGLPQYF	TGTGCCAGCAGCTTGGGGGGCCTCCCGCAGTACTTC
NA	NA	TRBV27	TRBJ1-3	CASSGMGNTIYF	TGTGCCAGCTCCGGGATGGGAAACACCATATATTTT
TRBD1	NA	TRBV18	TRBJ2-7	CASHGQGSYEQYF	TGTGCCAGCCACGGACAGGGCTCCTACGAGCAGTACTTC
TRBD1	NA	TRBV2	TRBJ1-4	CASSTGTGGFF	TGTGCCAGCAGTACCGGGACAGGGGGGTTTTTT